Below, 13 T cell receptor beta chains from the same sample are listed, as sequenced in a study of monozygotic twins with inflammatory bowel disease. TCRdb reprocessed the 5' RACE reads and reports one entry per CDR3 protein, with no DNA. Recorded for this sample: about 170,000 distinct CDR3 sequences. Material for sequencing was blood. Every receptor here comes from a human donor with ulcerative colitis or Crohn's disease, or a healthy co-twin of an affected twin (not recorded which).

The V call is TRBV12-3 or TRBV12-4, the J call TRBJ1-2; TCRdb returns TRBD1, unconfirmable since there is no DNA. This CDR3 spans 13 amino acids. CDR3 loop: CASSAQGSYGYTF.

This chain links TRBV11-2 with TRBJ1-1; TCRdb names TRBD1, which stays unverified in the absence of DNA. This CDR3 region has 14 residues. Germline V gene data show CDR1 as SGHAT and CDR2 as FQNNGV. The CDR3 region is CASSFGQRSGGAFF.

The rearrangement links TRBV11-3 to TRBJ2-2; without DNA, the TCRdb call of TRBD2 cannot be checked. This CDR3 has 16 residues. Germline V gives CDR1 SGHNT, CDR2 YENEEA. CDR3 amino acids: CASSFHREGNTGELFF.

The chain uses TRBV24-1 and TRBJ2-4; no DNA is available, so the TRBD1 call from TCRdb remains unchecked. The CDR3 spans 16 residues. CDR1 and CDR2 (germline): KGHDR, SFDVKD. This CDR3 is CATSDPGSGAKNIQYF.

V gene TRBV7-7 combines with J gene TRBJ2-2; TCRdb designates TRBD1, a call that cannot be tested without DNA. CDR3 length: 14 residues. Germline CDR1 reads SSHAT; CDR2 reads FNYEAQ (reference sequence). The CDR3 loop reads CASSSQGFTGELFF.

The chain links TRBV5-1 to TRBJ2-1; TCRdb names TRBD2, which stays unverified in the absence of DNA. Germline V CDR1 and CDR2: SGHRS, YFSETQ. The CDR3 has 14 amino acids. The CDR3 spells CASSSFTSEHEQFF.

The V gene is TRBV24-1, the J gene TRBJ1-1. CDR1 and CDR2 (germline): KGHDR, SFDVKD. The CDR3 has 13 residues. The CDR3 sequence is CATSDSWSTEAFF.

CDR3: CASRGTGGIVYGYTF. The rearrangement uses TRBV28 and TRBJ1-2; TCRdb returns TRBD1, unconfirmable since there is no DNA. The CDR3 runs to 15 residues. Germline V gene data show CDR1 as MDHEN and CDR2 as SYDVKM.

This chain connects TRBV4-2 to TRBJ1-5. Per germline, CDR1 LGHNA and CDR2 YNFKEQ. The CDR3 is made up of 14 amino acids. The CDR3 protein is CASSQEQSDQPQHF.

This chain uses TRBV10-3 with TRBJ2-7; there is no DNA to check the TCRdb D call of TRBD2. This CDR3 has 14 residues. The germline CDR1 and CDR2 sequences are ENHRY and SYGVKD. This chain's CDR3 is CAIRGLANSYEQYF.

V usage is TRBV28 and J usage is TRBJ2-7; the D gene TCRdb calls, TRBD1, cannot be checked with no DNA. CDR1 is MDHEN and CDR2 is SYDVKM in the germline V gene. The CDR3 is 14 amino acids. The CDR3 spells CASTIFGGGYEQYF. The full variable domain, its missing parts supplied by reference TRBV28 and TRBJ2-7, is DVKVTQSSRYLVKRTGEKVFLECVQDMDHENMFWYRQDPGLGLRLIYFSYDVKMKEKGDIPEGYSVSREKKERFSLILESASTNQTSMYLCASTIFGGGYEQYFGPGTRLTVT.

The chain combines TRBV5-1 with TRBJ2-7; TCRdb indicates TRBD2, and absent DNA this call remains unverified. CDR1 and CDR2 (germline): SGHRS, YFSETQ. The CDR3 totals 17 residues. This CDR3 is CASSLAGGSGRPYEQYF.

The chain recombines TRBV9 with TRBJ1-2. This CDR3 is 14 amino acids long. Germline V gives CDR1 SGDLS, CDR2 YYNGEE. The CDR3 here is CASSVDSWGEDITF.